This entry lists 6 T cell receptor beta chains sequenced from one sample in a study of T cells in tuberculosis (dated by TCRdb to the late 2010s). Library generation was performed with the immunoSEQ multiplex PCR assay. The source is immuneACCESS, and TCRdb retained only in-frame sequences with V and J called. Part of the clones is not carried over; for the studies checked, unresolved V genes explain less than half of this, and the remainder is unexplained. Present in this sample are 25,000 to 30,000 clones, about 90% of which were seen just once. The top ten clones comprise around 5.7% of the sample. Input material: PBMCs. The receptors were sampled from a donor between 5 and 29 years old with latent tuberculosis or without tuberculosis infection.

The genes are TRBV13 and TRBJ2-3; 8 bases align to TRBD1. V dropped 0 bases and J dropped 2; count of bases not matched to a gene: 13. The CDR3 has 19 residues. Germline values: CDR1 PRHDT, CDR2 FYEKMQ (reference sequence). CDR3 DNA: TGTGCCAGCAGCTTAGGCCCCCCCAGGACAGGGAGTTACACAGATACGCAGTATTTT. This codes for CASSLGPPRTGSYTDTQYF.

The rearrangement uses TRBV13 and TRBJ2-1; perhaps TRBD2 as D (7 bases). This CDR3 contains 14 residues. V was trimmed by 1 base and J by 6 bases, leaving 10 bases between them. Germline lookup yields CDR1 PRHDT and CDR2 FYEKMQ (reference sequence). CDR3 nucleotide sequence: TGTGCCAGCAGCTTAGCGGGGGGCCTCAATGAGCAGTTCTTC. Translating it yields CASSLAGGLNEQFF.

The gene calls are TRBV28 and TRBJ1-5, with D perhaps TRBD1 (6 bases). The V and J ends lost 7 bases and 3 bases respectively, with 16 bases between them. Germline V gene sequence: CDR1 MDHEN, CDR2 SYDVKM. This CDR3 has 15 amino acids. CDR3 nucleotide sequence: TGTGCCAGCACCCGAACAGGGCGCGCCAATCAGCCCCAGCATTTT. This gives the protein CASTRTGRANQPQHF.

The chain joins TRBV5-6 to TRBJ1-6, with D perhaps matching TRBD1 (6 bases). The CDR3 spans 15 residues. With 4 bases removed from V and 9 bases from J, the gap between germline ends came to 17 bases. CDR1 and CDR2 (germline): SGHDT, YYEEEE. Here the CDR3 DNA reads TGTGCCAGCAGCGGGGGCACGAGGTTGGGTTCACCCCTCCACTTT. It codes for CASSGGTRLGSPLHF.

The chain uses TRBV4-1 and TRBJ1-2; D uncertain. V was trimmed by 1 base and J by 8 bases, leaving 11 bases between them. CDR1 is MGHRA, CDR2 YSYEKL, per germline. This CDR3 has 13 residues. The CDR3 protein is CASSQATGGGYTF. For the CDR3, the DNA is TGCGCCAGCAGCCAAGCCACGGGTGGCGGCTACACCTTC.

This chain connects TRBV5-1 to TRBJ2-6; unclear D gene. CDR1 is SGHRS and CDR2 is YFSETQ in the germline V gene. V was shortened by 0 bases and J by 10 bases, with 2 bases between the two germline ends. The CDR3 loop spans 11 amino acids. The chain's CDR3 is CASSLANVLTF. The DNA of the CDR3 is TGCGCCAGCAGCTTGGCAAACGTCCTGACTTTC.